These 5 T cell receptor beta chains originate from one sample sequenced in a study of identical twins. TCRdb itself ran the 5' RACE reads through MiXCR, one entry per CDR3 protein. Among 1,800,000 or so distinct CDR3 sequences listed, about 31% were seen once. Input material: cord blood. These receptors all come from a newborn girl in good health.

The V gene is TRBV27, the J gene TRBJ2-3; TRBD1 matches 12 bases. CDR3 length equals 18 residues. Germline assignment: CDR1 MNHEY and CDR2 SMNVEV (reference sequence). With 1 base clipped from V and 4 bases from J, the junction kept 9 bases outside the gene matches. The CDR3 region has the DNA TGTGCCAGCAGTTTATGGATCCCCCGGGACAGGGGGCCAGATACGCAGTATTTT. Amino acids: CASSLWIPRDRGPDTQYF.

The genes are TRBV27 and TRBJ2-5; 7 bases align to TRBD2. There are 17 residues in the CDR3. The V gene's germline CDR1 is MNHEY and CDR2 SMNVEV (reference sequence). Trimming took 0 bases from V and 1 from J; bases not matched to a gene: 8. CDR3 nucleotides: TGTGCCAGCAGTTTATCGGCGGGAGTCACTCCCCAAGAGACCCAGTACTTC. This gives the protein CASSLSAGVTPQETQYF.

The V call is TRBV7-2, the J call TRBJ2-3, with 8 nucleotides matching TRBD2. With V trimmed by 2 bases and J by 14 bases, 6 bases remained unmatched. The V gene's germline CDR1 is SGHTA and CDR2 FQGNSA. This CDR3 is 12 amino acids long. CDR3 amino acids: CASSLLRGGRYF. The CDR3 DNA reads TGTGCCAGCAGCTTATTGCGCGGGGGGAGGTATTTT. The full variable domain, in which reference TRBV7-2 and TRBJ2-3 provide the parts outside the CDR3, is GAGVSQSPSNKVTEKGKDVELRCDPISGHTALYWYRQSLGQGLEFLIYFQGNSAPDKSGLPSDRFSAERTGGSVSTLTIQRTQQEDSAVYLCASSLLRGGRYFGPGTRLTVL.

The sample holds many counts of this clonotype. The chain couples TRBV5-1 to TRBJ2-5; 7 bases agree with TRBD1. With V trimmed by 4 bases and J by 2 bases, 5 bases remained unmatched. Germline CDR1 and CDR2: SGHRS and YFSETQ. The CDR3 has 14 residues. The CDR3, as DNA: TGCGCCAGCAGCCAAGGGGACAGTCAAGAGACCCAGTACTTC. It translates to CASSQGDSQETQYF.

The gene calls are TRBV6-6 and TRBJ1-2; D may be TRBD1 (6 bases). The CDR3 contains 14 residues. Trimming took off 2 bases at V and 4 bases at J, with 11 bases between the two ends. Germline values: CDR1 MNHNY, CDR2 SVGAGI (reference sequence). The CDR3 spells CASSYRGGTYGYTF. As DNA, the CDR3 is TGTGCCAGCAGTTACAGAGGGGGGACCTATGGCTACACCTTC.